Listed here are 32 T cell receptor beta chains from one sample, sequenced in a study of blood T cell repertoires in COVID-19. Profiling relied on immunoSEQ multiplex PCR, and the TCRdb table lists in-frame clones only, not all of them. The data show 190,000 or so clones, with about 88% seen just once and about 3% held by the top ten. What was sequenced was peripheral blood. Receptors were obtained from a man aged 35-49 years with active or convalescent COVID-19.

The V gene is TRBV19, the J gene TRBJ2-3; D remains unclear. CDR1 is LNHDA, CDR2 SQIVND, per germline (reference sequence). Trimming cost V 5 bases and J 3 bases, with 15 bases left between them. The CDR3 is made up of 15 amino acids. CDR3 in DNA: TGTGCCAGTAGTTACACAGCCCAAGGAACAGATACGCAGTATTTT. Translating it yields CASSYTAQGTDTQYF.

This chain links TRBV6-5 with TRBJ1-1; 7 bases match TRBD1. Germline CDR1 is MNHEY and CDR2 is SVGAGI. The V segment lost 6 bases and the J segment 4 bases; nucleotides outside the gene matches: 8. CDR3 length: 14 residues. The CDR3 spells CASSLKTGTTEAFF. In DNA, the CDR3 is TGTGCCAGCAGCCTTAAGACAGGGACCACTGAAGCTTTCTTT.

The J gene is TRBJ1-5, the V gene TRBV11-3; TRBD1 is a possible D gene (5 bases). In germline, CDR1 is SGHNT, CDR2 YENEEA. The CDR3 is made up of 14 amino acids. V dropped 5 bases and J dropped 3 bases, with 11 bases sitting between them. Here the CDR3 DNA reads TGTGCCAGCAGCGACCGACAGTTCAATCAGCCCCAGCATTTT. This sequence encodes CASSDRQFNQPQHF.

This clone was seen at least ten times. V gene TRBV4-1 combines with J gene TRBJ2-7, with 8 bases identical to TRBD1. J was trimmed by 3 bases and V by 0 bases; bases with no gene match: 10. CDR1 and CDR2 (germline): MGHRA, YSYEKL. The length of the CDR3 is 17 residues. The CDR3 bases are TGCGCCAGCAGCCAAGATAGGTCCGGGACAGGCCTCTACGAGCAGTACTTC. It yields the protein CASSQDRSGTGLYEQYF.

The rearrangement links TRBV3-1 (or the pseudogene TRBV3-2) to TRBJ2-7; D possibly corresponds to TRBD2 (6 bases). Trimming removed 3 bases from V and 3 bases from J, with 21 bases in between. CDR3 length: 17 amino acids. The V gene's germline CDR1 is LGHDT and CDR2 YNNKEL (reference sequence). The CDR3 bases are TGTGCCAGCAGCCATCCGGGACCTTTTTCGGGGGACTACGAGCAGTACTTC. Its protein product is CASSHPGPFSGDYEQYF.

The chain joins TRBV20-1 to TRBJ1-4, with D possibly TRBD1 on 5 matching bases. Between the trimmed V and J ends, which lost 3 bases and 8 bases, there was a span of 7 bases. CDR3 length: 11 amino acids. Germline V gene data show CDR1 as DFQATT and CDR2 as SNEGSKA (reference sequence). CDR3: CSARGGEKLFF. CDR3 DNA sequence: TGCAGTGCTAGGGGGGGGGAAAAACTGTTTTTT.

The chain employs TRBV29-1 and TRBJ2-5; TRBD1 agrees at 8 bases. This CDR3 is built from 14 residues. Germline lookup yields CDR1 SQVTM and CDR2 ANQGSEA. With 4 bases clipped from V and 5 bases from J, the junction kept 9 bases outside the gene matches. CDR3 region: CSVGPGGLGETQYF. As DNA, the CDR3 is TGCAGCGTTGGGCCAGGGGGCTTAGGGGAGACCCAGTACTTC.

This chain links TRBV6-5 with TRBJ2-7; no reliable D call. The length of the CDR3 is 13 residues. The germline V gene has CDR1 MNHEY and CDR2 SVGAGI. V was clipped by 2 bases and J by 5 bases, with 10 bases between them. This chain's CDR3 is CASSYRIGDEQYF. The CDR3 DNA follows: TGTGCCAGCAGTTACCGAATAGGAGACGAGCAGTACTTC.

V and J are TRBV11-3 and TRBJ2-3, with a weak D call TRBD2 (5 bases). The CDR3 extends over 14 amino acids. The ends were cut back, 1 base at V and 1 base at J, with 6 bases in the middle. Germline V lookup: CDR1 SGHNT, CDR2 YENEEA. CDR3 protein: CASSLGAGTDTQYF. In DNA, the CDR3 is TGTGCCAGCAGCTTAGGAGCGGGCACAGATACGCAGTATTTT.

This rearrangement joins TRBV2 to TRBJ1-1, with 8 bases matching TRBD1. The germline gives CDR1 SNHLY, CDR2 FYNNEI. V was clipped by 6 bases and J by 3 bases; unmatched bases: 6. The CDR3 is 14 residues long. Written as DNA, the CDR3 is TGTGCCAGCAGGGTGGACAGGGAAGACACTGAAGCTTTCTTT. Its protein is CASRVDREDTEAFF.

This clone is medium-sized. The CDR3 sequence is CAWSVLASGPGELFF. CDR3 coding DNA: TGTGCCTGGAGTGTTCTGGCTAGCGGCCCCGGGGAGCTGTTTTTT. The chain has TRBV30 and TRBJ2-2; TRBD2 agrees at 7 bases. Germline lookup yields CDR1 GTSNPN and CDR2 SVGIG (reference sequence). The V and J ends lost 0 bases and 6 bases, in that order; junction bases with no gene match: 7. The CDR3 is 15 amino acids.

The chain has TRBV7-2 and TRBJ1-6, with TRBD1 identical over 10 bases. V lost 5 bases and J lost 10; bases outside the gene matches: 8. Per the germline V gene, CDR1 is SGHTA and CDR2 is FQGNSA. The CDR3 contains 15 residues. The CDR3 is CASSTGQGRFSPLHF. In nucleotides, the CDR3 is TGTGCCAGCAGCACGGGACAGGGGAGGTTCTCACCCCTCCACTTT.

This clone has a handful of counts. This chain's CDR3 is CASSLPAIASGNTIYF. Written as DNA, the CDR3 is TGTGCCAGCAGTTTACCGGCGATAGCCTCTGGAAACACCATATATTTT. The chain employs TRBV28 and TRBJ1-3; D call uncertain. Germline CDR1 is MDHEN and CDR2 is SYDVKM. The CDR3 has 16 amino acids. V lost 2 bases, J lost 0 bases, and 11 bases lay in between.

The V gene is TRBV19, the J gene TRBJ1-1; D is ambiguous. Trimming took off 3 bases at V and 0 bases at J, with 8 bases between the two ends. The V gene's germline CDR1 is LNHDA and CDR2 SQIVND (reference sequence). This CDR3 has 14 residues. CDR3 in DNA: TGTGCCAGTAGTATTGAGATTATGAACACTGAAGCTTTCTTT. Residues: CASSIEIMNTEAFF.

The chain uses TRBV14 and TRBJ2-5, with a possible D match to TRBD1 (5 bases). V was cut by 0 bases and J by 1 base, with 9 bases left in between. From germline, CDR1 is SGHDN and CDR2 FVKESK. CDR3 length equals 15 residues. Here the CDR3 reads CASSQDQGRQETQYF. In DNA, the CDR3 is TGTGCCAGCAGCCAAGACCAGGGCCGCCAAGAGACCCAGTACTTC.

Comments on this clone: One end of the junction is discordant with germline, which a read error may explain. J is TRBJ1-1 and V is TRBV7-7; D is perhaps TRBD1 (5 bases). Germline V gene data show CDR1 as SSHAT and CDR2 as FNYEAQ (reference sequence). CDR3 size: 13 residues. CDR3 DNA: TGTGCTAGCAGCTCACAGGAGAACACTGAAGCTTTCTTT. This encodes CASSSQENTEAFF.

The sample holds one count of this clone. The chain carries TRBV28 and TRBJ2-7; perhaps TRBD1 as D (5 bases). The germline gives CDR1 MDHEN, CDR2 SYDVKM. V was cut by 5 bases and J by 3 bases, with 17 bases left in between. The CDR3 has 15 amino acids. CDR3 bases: TGTGCCAGCAGTCAGCCAGGGAACCCTTTCTACGAGCAGTACTTC. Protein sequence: CASSQPGNPFYEQYF.

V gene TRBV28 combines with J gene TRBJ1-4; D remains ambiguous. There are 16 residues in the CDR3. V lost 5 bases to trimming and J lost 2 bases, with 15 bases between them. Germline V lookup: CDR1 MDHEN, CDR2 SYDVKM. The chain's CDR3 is CASSPFLSGTNEKLFF. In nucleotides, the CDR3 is TGTGCCAGCAGTCCGTTTTTATCCGGGACTAATGAAAAACTGTTTTTT.

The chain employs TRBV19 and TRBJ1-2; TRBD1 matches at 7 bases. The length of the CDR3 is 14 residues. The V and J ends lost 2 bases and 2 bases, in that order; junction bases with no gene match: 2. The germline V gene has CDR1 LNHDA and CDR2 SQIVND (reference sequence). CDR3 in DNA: TGTGCCAGTAGTATACAGGGGGGAAACTATGGCTACACCTTC. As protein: CASSIQGGNYGYTF.

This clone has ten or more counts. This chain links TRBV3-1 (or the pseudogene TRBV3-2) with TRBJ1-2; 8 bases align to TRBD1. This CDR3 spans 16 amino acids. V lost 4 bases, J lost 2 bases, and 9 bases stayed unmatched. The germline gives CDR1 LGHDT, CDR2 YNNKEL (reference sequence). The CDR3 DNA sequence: TGTGCCAGCAGCCCCGACAGGGGCCGTTTGAACTATGGCTACACCTTC. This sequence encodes CASSPDRGRLNYGYTF.

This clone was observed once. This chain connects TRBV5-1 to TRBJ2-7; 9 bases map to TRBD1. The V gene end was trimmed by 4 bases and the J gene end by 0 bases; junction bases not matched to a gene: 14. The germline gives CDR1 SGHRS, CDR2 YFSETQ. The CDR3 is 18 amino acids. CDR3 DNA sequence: TGCGCCAGCAGCCGGGCGGACAGGGGTGCCCTCTTCTCCTACGAGCAGTACTTC. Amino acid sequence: CASSRADRGALFSYEQYF. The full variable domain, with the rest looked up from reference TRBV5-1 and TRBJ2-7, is KAGVTQTPRYLIKTRGQQVTLSCSPISGHRSVSWYQQTPGQGLQFLFEYFSETQRNKGNFPGRFSGRQFSNSRSEMNVSTLELGDSALYLCASSRADRGALFSYEQYFGPGTRLTVT.

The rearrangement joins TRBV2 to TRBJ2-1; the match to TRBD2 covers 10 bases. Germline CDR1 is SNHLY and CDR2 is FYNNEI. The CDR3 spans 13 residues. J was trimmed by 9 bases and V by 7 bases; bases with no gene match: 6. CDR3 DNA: TGTGCCAGCATCGGGACTAGCGATCGTGAGCAGTTCTTC. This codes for CASIGTSDREQFF.

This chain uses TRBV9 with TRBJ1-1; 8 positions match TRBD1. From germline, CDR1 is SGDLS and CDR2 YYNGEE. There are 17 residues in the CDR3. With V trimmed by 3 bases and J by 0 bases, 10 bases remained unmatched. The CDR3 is CASSAGTGDYMNTEAFF. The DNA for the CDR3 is TGTGCCAGCAGCGCCGGGACAGGAGACTACATGAACACTGAAGCTTTCTTT.

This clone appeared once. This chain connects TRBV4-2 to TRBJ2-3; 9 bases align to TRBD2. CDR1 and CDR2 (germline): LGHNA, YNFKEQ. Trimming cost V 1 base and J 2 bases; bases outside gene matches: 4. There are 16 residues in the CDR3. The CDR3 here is CASSQVASGDTDTQYF. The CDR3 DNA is TGTGCCAGCAGCCAAGTCGCTAGCGGGGACACAGATACGCAGTATTTT.

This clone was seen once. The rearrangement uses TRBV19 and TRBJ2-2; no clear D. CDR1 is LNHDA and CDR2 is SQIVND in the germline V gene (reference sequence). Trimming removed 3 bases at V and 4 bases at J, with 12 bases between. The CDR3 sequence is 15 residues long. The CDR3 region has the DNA TGTGCCAGTAGTATGGGCAGTCGTCTCACCGGGGAGCTGTTTTTT. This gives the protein CASSMGSRLTGELFF.

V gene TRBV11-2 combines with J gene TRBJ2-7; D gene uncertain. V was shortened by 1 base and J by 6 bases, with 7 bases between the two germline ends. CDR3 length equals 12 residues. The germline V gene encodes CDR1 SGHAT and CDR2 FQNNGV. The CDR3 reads CASSLGHGEQYF. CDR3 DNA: TGTGCCAGCAGCTTAGGCCACGGCGAGCAGTACTTC.

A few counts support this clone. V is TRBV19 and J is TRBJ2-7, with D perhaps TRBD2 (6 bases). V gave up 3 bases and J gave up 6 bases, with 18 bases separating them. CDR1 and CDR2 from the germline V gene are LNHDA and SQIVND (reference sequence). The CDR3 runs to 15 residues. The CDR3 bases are TGTGCCAGTAGTATGAACGGGCTGGAGGGGCGCGAGCAGTACTTC. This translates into CASSMNGLEGREQYF.

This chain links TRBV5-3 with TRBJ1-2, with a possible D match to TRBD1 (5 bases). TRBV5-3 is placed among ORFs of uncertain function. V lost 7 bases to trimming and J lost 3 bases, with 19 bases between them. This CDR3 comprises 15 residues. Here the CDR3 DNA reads TGTGCCAGATCCTGGGGGGGTGTTAAGGACTATGGCTACACCTTC. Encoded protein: CARSWGGVKDYGYTF.

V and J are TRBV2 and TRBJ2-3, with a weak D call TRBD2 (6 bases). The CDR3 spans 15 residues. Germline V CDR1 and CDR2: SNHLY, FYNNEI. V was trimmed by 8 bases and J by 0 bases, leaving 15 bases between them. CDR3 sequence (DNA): TGTGCCAGCCTCGAGGGACTGAGAAGCACAGATACGCAGTATTTT. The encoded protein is CASLEGLRSTDTQYF.

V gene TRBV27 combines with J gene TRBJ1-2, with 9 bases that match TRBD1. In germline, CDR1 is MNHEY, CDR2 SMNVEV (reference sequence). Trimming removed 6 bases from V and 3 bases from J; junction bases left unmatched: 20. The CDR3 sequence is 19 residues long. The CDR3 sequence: CASRTQTGDREEGDYGYTF. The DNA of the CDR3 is TGTGCCAGCAGAACCCAGACCGGGGACAGGGAGGAGGGTGACTATGGCTACACCTTC.

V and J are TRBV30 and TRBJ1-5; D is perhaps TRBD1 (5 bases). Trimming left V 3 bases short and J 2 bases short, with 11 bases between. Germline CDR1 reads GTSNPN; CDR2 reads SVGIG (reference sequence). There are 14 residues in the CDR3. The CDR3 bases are TGTGCCTGGAGCCCAGGGTTGCGCAATCAGCCCCAGCATTTT. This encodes CAWSPGLRNQPQHF.

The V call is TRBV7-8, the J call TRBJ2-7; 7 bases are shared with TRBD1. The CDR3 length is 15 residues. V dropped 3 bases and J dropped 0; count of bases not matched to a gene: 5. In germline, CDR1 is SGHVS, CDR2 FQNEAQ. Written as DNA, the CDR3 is TGTGCCAGCAGCTTCCCCGGGACAGACTCCTACGAGCAGTACTTC. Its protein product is CASSFPGTDSYEQYF.